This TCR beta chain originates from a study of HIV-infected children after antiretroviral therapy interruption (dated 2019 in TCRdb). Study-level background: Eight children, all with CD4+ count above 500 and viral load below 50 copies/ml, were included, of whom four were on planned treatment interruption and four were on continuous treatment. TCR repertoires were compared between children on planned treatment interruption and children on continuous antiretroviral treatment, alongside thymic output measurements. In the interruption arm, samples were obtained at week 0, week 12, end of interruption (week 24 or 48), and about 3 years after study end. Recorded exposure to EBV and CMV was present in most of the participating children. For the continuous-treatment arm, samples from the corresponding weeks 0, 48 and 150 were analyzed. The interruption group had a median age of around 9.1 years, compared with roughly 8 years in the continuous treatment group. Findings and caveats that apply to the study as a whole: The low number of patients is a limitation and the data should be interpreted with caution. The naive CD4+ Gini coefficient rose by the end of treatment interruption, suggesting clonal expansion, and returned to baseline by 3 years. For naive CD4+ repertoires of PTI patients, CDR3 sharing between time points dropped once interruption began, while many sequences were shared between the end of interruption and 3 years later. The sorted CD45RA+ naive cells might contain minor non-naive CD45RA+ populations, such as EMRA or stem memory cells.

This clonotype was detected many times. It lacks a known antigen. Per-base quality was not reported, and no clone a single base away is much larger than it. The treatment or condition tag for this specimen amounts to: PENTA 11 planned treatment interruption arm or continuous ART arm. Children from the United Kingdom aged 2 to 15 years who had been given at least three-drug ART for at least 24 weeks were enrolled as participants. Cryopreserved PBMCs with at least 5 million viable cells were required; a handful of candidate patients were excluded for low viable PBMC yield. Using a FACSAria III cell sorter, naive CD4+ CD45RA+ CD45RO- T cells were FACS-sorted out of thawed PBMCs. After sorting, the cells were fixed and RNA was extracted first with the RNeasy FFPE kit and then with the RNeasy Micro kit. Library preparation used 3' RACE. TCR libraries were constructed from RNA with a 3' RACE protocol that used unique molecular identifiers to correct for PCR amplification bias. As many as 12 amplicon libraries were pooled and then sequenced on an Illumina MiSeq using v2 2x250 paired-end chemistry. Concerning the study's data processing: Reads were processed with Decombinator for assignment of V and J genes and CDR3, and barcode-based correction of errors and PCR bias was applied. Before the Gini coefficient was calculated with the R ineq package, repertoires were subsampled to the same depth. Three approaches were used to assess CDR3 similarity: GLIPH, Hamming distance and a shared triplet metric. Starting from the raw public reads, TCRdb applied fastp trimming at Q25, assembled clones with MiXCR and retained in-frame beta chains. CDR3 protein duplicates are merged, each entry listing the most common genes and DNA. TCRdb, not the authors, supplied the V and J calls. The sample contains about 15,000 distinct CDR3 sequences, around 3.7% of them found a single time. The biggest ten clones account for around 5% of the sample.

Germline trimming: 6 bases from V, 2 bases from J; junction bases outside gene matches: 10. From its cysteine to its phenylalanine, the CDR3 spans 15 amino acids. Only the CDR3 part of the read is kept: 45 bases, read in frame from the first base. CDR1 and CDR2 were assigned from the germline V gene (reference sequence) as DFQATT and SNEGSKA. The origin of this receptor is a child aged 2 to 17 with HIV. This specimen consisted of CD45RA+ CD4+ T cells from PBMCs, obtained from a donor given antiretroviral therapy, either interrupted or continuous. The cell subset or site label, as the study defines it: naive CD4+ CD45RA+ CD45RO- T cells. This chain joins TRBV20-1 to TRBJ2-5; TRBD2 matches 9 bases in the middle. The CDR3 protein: CSAPPASGGQETQYF. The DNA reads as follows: TGCAGTGCCCCGCCGGCCAGCGGGGGGCAAGAGACCCAGTACTTC.